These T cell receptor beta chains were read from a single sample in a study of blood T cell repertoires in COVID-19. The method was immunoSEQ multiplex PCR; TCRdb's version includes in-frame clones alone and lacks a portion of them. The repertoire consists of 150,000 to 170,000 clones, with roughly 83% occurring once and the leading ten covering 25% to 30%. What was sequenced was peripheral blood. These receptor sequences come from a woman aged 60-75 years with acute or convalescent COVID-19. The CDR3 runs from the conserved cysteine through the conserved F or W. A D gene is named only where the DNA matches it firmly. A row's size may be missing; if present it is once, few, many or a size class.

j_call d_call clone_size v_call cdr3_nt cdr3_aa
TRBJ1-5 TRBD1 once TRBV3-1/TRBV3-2 TGTGCCAGCAGCCCCGGGACAGGGAGGCAGCCCCAGCATTTT CASSPGTGRQPQHF
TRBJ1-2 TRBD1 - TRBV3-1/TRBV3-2 TGTGCCAGCAGCCCGAACCTCGGGACAGGGGGTTTTAACTATGGCTACACCTTC CASSPNLGTGGFNYGYTF
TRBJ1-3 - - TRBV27 TGTGCCAGCAGTTCCCTAATCGGAAACACCATATATTTT CASSSLIGNTIYF
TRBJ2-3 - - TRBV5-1 TGCGCCAGCAGCATAGAAACAGATACGCAGTATTTT CASSIETDTQYF
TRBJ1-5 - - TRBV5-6 TGTGCCAGCAGCTTCGGAGGACAGCCCCAGCATTTT CASSFGGQPQHF
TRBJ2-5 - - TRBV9 TGTGCCAGCAGCGCCTCTGGGGGCCTCCAAGAGACCCAGTACTTC CASSASGGLQETQYF
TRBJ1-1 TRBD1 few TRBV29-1 TGCAGCCTACACAGGGGGTCGTTGAACACTGAAGCTTTCTTT CSLHRGSLNTEAFF
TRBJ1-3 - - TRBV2 TGTGCCAGCAGTGAACAGGGCCTCAGCTCTGGAAACACCATATATTTT CASSEQGLSSGNTIYF
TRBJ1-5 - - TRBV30 TGTGCCTGGAGTCCTTGGACGGGGGGCAATCAGCCCCAGCATTTT CAWSPWTGGNQPQHF
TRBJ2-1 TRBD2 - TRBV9 TGTGCCAGCAGCCCTCTACCCAGCGGGGGAAGGGGCAATGAGCAGTTCTTC CASSPLPSGGRGNEQFF
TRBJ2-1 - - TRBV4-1 TGCGCCAGCAGCCAAGGTCTGGCGGGGTCCTTCTACAATGAGCAGTTCTTC CASSQGLAGSFYNEQFF
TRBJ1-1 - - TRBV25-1 TGTGCCAGCTCCTTGGGGGGGACGGAGAGGGGAACTGAAGCTTTCTTT CASSLGGTERGTEAFF
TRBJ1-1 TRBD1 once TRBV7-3 TGTGCCAGCAGCTTAATAGGGGGACAGGTGAACACTGAAGCTTTCTTT CASSLIGGQVNTEAFF
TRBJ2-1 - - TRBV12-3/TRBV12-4 TGTGCCAGCAGTTTGTTGGCGGCCCCGCAGTTCTTC CASSLLAAPQFF
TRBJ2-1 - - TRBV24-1 TGTGCCACCAGTGATCCCGGATCGGGGGACAATGAGCAGTTCTTC CATSDPGSGDNEQFF
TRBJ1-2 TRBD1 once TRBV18 TGTGCCAGCTCACCCGTTTCGGACAGGGAAGCCTATGGCTACACCTTC CASSPVSDREAYGYTF
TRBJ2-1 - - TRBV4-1 TGCGCCAGCAGTGGGGGGGCAGGATCCTCCTACAATGAGCAGTTCTTC CASSGGAGSSYNEQFF
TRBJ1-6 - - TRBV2 TGTGCCAGCAGCATTTCCATCTATAATTCACCCCTCCACTTT CASSISIYNSPLHF
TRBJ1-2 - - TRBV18 TGTGCCAGCTCACCACCAGCGGGGACCTATGGCTACACCTTC CASSPPAGTYGYTF
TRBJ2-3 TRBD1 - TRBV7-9 TGTGCCAGCAGCTCAATTAAAGCCCGGGACAGAACTAGCACAGATACGCAGTATTTT CASSSIKARDRTSTDTQYF
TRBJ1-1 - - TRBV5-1 TGCGCCAGCAGCCCGGGATCGAACACTGAAGCTTTCTTT CASSPGSNTEAFF
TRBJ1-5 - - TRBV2 TGTGCCAGCGCCCTTAGGGACACCGGGGACCCCCAGCATTTT CASALRDTGDPQHF
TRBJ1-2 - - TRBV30 TGTGCCTCCAACGAGGCGCCAGCTAACTATGGCTACACCTTC CASNEAPANYGYTF
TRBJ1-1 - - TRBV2 TGTGCCAGCAGCGGAGACTACTACACTGAAGCTTTCTTT CASSGDYYTEAFF
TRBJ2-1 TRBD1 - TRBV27 TGTGCCAGCAAAACAGGGACAGGGAAAGGTAATGAGCAGTTCTTC CASKTGTGKGNEQFF
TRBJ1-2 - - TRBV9 TGTGCCAGCAGCGGGGGAGGGAATGGCTACACCTTC CASSGGGNGYTF
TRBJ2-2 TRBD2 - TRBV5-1 TGCGCCAGCAGCCCAACTAGCGGGGCGTCCACCGGGGAGCTGTTTTTT CASSPTSGASTGELFF
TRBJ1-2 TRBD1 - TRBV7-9 TGTGCCAGCAGCTTAGTCCAGGGGGATGGCTACACCTTC CASSLVQGDGYTF
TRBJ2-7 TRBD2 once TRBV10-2 TGCGCCAGCAGTGCTGGGACTAGCGGCTCCTACGAGCAGTACTTC CASSAGTSGSYEQYF
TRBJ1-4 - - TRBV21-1 TGTGCCAGCAGCACCGGGACAGGAAGGTTTTGGGAAAAACTGTTTTTT CASSTGTGRFWEKLFF
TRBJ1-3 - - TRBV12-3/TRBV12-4 TGTGCCAGCACCGGAGGAAGCGGCACCATATATTTT CASTGGSGTIYF
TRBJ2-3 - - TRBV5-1 TGCGCCAGCAGCTTGGAGCTTGTGAGGGGCACAGATACGCAGTATTTT CASSLELVRGTDTQYF
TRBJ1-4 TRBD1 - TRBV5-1 TGCGCCAGCAGCTTGCGTGAGACAGGGTTTGAAAAACTGTTTTTT CASSLRETGFEKLFF
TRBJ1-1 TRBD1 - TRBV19 TGTGCCAGTAGAGGGGTACAGGGGGTGAACACTGAAGCTTTCTTT CASRGVQGVNTEAFF
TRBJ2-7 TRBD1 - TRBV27 TGTGCCAGCAGAGACACAGGGGGCAGGTTGTACGAGCAGTACTTC CASRDTGGRLYEQYF
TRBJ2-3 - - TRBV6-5 TGTGCCACCCGTCTTGGAGGGAACACAGATACGCAGTATTTT CATRLGGNTDTQYF
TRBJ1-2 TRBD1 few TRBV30 TGTGCCTGCACAGGGGGCGATTATGGCTACACCTTC CACTGGDYGYTF
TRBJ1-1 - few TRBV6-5 TGTGCCAGCAGTTACTCGTCGGGGAGCATGAACACTGAAGCTTTCTTT CASSYSSGSMNTEAFF
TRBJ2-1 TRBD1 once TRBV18 TGTGCCAGCTCACCCGACAGGGCCCATGAGCAGTTCTTC CASSPDRAHEQFF
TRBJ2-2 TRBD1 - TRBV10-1 TGCGCCAGCAGTGACTCCGGGACAGGTTCAACCGGGGAGCTGTTTTTT CASSDSGTGSTGELFF
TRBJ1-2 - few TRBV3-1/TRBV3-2 TGTGCCAGCAGCCAAGATCGGCAGGGATATGTTTATGGCTACACCTTC CASSQDRQGYVYGYTF